Shown below are 10 T cell receptor beta chains from a single sample sequenced in a study of monozygotic twins with cystic fibrosis. Generated by immunoSEQ multiplex PCR, the TCRdb table keeps only in-frame clones and is missing some. This sample has 14,000 to 15,000 clones, with more than 75% found just once. Sequencing was carried out using blood. All receptors derive from a boy between 10 and 17 years old with cystic fibrosis.

The V gene is TRBV6-5, the J gene TRBJ2-3; D uncertain. There are 12 residues in the CDR3. Deletions cut 6 bases from V and 5 bases from J, with 9 bases between. The V gene's germline CDR1 is MNHEY and CDR2 SVGAGI. The CDR3 DNA reads as TGTGCCAGCAGATCATCAGGAGATACGCAGTATTTT. This encodes CASRSSGDTQYF.

The gene calls are TRBV5-1 and TRBJ2-7; maybe TRBD1 (5 bases). V was clipped by 0 bases and J by 3 bases, with 13 bases between them. Germline CDR1 SGHRS, CDR2 YFSETQ. CDR3 size: 15 residues. The CDR3 protein is CASSLVGVGSYEQYF. The CDR3, as DNA: TGCGCCAGCAGCTTGGTAGGGGTAGGTAGCTACGAGCAGTACTTC.

V gene TRBV11-1 combines with J gene TRBJ2-2, with D maybe TRBD1 (6 bases). The V gene's germline CDR1 is SGHAT and CDR2 FQDESV (reference sequence). Between the trimmed V and J ends, which lost 3 bases and 1 base, there was a span of 9 bases. This CDR3 has 15 amino acids. CDR3 DNA: TGTGCCAGCAGCTTTGCAGGGGAGAACACCGGGGAGCTGTTTTTT. It encodes CASSFAGENTGELFF.

The chain carries TRBV7-9 and TRBJ1-4; no reliable D call. The germline V gene has CDR1 SEHNR and CDR2 FQNEAQ (reference sequence). This CDR3 is built from 14 residues. V was clipped by 2 bases and J by 10 bases, with 14 bases between them. CDR3 protein: CASSLSGMVRKLFF. DNA of the CDR3: TGTGCCAGCAGCTTAAGCGGAATGGTGAGAAAACTGTTTTTT.

The chain couples TRBV4-1 to TRBJ1-1, with D uncertain. Trimming removed 0 bases at V and 0 bases at J, with 14 bases between. Germline values: CDR1 MGHRA, CDR2 YSYEKL. The CDR3 length is 17 residues. CDR3 in amino acids: CASSQDRIRSLNTEAFF. Written as DNA, the CDR3 is TGCGCCAGCAGCCAAGATAGAATCCGATCCTTGAACACTGAAGCTTTCTTT.

The chain employs TRBV30 and TRBJ1-2; TRBD1 agrees at 8 bases. The ends lost 0 bases at V and 11 bases at J; junction bases unmatched: 5. CDR3 size: 12 residues. Germline assignment: CDR1 GTSNPN and CDR2 SVGIG (reference sequence). As DNA, the CDR3 is TGTGCCTGGAGTGTTACAGGGGGGACTTACACCTTC. Encoded protein: CAWSVTGGTYTF. The entire variable domain, with the rest obtained from reference TRBV30 and TRBJ1-2, is as follows: SQTIHQWPATLVQPVGSPLSLECTVEGTSNPNLYWYRQAAGRGLQLLFYSVGIGQISSEVPQNLSASRPQDRQFILSSKKLLLSDSGFYLCAWSVTGGTYTFGSGTRLTVV.

This clone was counted a single time. The V gene is TRBV7-9, the J gene TRBJ2-1, with TRBD1 as a possible D gene (6 bases). CDR3 length equals 14 residues. Trimming removed 1 base at V and 5 bases at J, with 9 bases between. Per the germline V gene, CDR1 is SEHNR and CDR2 is FQNEAQ (reference sequence). The CDR3 region is CASSLGTVNNEQFF. For the CDR3, the DNA is TGTGCCAGCAGCTTAGGGACAGTCAACAATGAGCAGTTCTTC.

The V gene is TRBV29-1, the J gene TRBJ1-1; weak D call: TRBD1 (5 bases). Trimming shortened V by 4 bases and J by 1 base, and 7 bases separated the two germline ends. This CDR3 spans 12 amino acids. Germline CDR1 and CDR2: SQVTM and ANQGSEA. CDR3: CSVVTGNTEAFF. CDR3 DNA sequence: TGCAGCGTTGTAACAGGGAACACTGAAGCTTTCTTT. Full variable domain (missing parts from reference TRBV29-1 and TRBJ1-1): SAVISQKPSRDICQRGTSLTIQCQVDSQVTMMFWYRQQPGQSLTLIATANQGSEATYESGFVIDKFPISRPNLTFSTLTVSNMSPEDSSIYLCSVVTGNTEAFFGQGTRLTVV.

V is TRBV6-1 and J is TRBJ1-5; D not certain. Germline V gene sequence: CDR1 MNHNS, CDR2 SASEGT. V shed 6 bases and J shed 6 bases, with 15 bases lying between them. CDR3 size: 14 residues. CDR3 sequence (DNA): TGTGCCAGCAGCGTGGAGGGCTCCGGTCAGCCCCAGCATTTT. Its protein is CASSVEGSGQPQHF.

The chain is built from TRBV28 and TRBJ1-4; 7 bases are a match to TRBD1. The CDR3 totals 15 residues. The ends lost 3 bases at V and 0 bases at J; junction bases unmatched: 1. Germline lookup yields CDR1 MDHEN and CDR2 SYDVKM. CDR3 sequence: CASSFGQATNEKLFF. CDR3 sequence (DNA): TGTGCCAGCAGTTTTGGACAGGCAACTAATGAAAAACTGTTTTTT. The whole variable domain, filled in from reference TRBV28 and TRBJ1-4, reads DVKVTQSSRYLVKRTGEKVFLECVQDMDHENMFWYRQDPGLGLRLIYFSYDVKMKEKGDIPEGYSVSREKKERFSLILESASTNQTSMYLCASSFGQATNEKLFFGSGTQLSVL.